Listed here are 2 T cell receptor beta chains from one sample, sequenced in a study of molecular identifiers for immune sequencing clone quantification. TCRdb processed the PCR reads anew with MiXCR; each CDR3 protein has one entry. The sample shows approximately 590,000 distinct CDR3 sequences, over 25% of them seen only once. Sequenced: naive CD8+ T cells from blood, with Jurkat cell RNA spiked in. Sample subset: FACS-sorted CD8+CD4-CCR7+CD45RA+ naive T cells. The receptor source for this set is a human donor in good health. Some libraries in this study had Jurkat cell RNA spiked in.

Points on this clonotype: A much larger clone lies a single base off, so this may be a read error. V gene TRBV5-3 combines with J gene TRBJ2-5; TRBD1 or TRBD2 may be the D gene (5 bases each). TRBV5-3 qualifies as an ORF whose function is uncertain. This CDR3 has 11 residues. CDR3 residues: CASGAPGPQSF. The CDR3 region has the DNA TGTGCCAGCGGCGCGCCGGGACCCCAGTCCTTC.

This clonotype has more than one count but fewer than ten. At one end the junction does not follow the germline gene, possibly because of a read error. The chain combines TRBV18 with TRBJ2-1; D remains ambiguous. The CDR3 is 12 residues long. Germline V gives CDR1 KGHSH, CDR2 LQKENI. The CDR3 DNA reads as TGTGCCAGCGCACCGGTTAGCAATGAGCAGTTCTTC. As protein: CASAPVSNEQFF.